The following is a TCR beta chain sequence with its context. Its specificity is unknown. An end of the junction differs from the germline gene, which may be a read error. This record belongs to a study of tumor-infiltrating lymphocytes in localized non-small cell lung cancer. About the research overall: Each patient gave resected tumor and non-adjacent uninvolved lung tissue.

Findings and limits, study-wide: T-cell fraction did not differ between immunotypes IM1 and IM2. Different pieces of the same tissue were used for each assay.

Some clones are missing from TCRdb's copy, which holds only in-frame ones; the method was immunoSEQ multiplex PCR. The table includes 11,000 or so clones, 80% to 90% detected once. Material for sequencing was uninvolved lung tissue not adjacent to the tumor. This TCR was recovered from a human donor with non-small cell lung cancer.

The CDR3 spells CASTEQGANEKLFF. The CDR3 nucleotides read TGTGCCAGCACTGAACAGGGGGCTAATGAAAAACTGTTTTTT. J is TRBJ1-4 and V is TRBV2, with 8 nucleotides matching TRBD1. The length of the CDR3 is 14 residues. From germline, CDR1 is SNHLY and CDR2 FYNNEI.